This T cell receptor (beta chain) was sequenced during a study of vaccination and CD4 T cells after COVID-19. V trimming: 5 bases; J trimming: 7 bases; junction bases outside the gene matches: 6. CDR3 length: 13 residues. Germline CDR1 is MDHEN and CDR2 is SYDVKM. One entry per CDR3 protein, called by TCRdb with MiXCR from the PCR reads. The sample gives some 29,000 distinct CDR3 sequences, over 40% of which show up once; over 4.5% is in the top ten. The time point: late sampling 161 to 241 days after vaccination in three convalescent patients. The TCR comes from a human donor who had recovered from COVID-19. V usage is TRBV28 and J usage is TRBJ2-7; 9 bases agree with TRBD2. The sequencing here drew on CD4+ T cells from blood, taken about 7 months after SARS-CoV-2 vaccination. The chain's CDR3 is CASSVAGVEEQYF. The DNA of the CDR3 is TGTGCCAGCAGTGTAGCGGGAGTGGAAGAGCAGTACTTC.